This T cell receptor beta chain was documented in a study of blood T cell repertoires in COVID-19. The CDR3 runs to 13 residues. Authors' methods: Reference gene primers were amplified, and this amplification served to estimate nucleated cell counts. Clones were read by immunoSEQ multiplex PCR, and TCRdb kept only the in-frame ones, dropping some. For V, J and clone size, that table is used; D and trimming come from the DNA. This table has 230,000 or so clones, roughly 84% appearing once. This clone was counted a few times. Its ends do not fully match the called genes, so a read error is possible. Sequenced: peripheral blood. The chain has TRBV12-3 or TRBV12-4 and TRBJ1-1; no reliable D call. The clonotype originates from a woman between 35 and 50 years old who had recovered from COVID-19. CDR3 sequence: CASGFSSNTEAFF. In DNA form, the CDR3 reads TGTGCCAGCGGTTTTAGCTCGAACACTGAAGCTTTCTTT.